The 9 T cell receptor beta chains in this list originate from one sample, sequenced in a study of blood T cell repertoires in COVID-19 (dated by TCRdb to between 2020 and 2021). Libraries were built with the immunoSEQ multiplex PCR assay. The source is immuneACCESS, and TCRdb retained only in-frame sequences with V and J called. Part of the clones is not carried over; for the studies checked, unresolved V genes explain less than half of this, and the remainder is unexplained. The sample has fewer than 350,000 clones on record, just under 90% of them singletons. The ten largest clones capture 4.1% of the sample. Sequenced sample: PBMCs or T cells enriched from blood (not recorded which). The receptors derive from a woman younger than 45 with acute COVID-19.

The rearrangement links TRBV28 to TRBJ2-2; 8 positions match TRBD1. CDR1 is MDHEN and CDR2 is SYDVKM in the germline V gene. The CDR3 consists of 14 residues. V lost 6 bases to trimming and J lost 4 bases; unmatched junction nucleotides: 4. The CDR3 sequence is CASRPGGTTGELFF. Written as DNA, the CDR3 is TGTGCCAGCAGGCCAGGGGGCACCACCGGGGAGCTGTTTTTT.

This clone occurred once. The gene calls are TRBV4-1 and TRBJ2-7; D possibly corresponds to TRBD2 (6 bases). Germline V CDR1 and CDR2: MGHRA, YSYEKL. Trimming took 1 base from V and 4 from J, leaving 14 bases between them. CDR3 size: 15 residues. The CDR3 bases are TGCGCCAGCAGCCAAGGTCCGGGGGAATCATACGAGCAGTACTTC. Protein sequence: CASSQGPGESYEQYF.

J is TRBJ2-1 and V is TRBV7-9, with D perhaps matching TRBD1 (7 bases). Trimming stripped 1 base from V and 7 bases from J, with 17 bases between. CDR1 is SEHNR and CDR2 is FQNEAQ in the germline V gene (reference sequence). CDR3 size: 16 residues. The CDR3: CASSLETGNAGNEQFF. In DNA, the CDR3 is TGTGCCAGCAGCTTAGAGACAGGGAACGCGGGGAATGAGCAGTTCTTC.

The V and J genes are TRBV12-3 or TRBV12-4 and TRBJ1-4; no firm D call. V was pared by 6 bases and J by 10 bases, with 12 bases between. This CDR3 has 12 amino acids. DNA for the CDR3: TGTGCCAGCAGCTCCAATCGGGGAAAACTGTTTTTT. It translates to CASSSNRGKLFF.

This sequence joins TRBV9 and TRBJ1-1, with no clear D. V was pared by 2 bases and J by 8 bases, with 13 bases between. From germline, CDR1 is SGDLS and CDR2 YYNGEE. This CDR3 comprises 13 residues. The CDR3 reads CASSVRLDGEAFF. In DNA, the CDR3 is TGTGCCAGCAGCGTGCGACTGGATGGCGAAGCTTTCTTT. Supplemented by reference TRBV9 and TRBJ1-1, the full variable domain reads DSGVTQTPKHLITATGQRVTLRCSPRSGDLSVYWYQQSLDQGLQFLIQYYNGEERAKGNILERFSAQQFPDLHSELNLSSLELGDSALYFCASSVRLDGEAFFGQGTRLTVV.

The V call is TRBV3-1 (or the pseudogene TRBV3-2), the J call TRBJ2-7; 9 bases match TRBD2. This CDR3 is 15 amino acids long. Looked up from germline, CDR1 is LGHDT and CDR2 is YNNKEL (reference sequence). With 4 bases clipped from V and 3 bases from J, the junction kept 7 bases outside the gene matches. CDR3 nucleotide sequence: TGTGCCAGCAGCCCAACGACTAGCGGCCTCTACGAGCAGTACTTC. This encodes CASSPTTSGLYEQYF.

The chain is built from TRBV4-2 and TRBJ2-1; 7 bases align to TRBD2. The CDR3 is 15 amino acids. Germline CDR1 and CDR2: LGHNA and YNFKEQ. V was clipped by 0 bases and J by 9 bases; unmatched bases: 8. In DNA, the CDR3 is TGTGCCAGCAGCCAAGATTTAACGGGAGGTTTTGAGCAGTTCTTC. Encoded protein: CASSQDLTGGFEQFF.

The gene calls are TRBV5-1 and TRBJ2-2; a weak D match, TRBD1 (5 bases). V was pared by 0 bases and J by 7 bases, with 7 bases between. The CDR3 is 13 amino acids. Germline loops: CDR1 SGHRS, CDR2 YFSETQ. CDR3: CASSLGQRGELFF. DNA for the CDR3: TGCGCCAGCAGCTTGGGACAGCGCGGGGAGCTGTTTTTT.

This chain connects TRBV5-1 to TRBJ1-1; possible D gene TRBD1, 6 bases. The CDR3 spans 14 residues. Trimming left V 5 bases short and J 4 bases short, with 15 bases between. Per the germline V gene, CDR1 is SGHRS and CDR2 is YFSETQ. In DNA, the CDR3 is TGCGCCAGCAGTTCGTTAACAGGGATCACTGAAGCTTTCTTT. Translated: CASSSLTGITEAFF.